This passage covers 27 T cell receptor beta chains from one sample sequenced in a study of regulatory T cells in long-lasting Graves disease. Documented time point: newly diagnosed GD, antithyroid drugs for less than 3 months. PBMC-extracted RNA yielded the TCR library. With iRepertoire HTBI primers and Arm-PCR of CDR3 regions, TCR beta libraries were built. TCRdb processed the multiplex PCR reads anew with MiXCR; each CDR3 protein has one entry. The table lists about 420,000 distinct CDR3 sequences, roughly 15% of them singletons, with less than 30% in the top ten. These data were also reused for a study on T cells in Graves' hyperthyroidism and ophthalmopathy.

Sequencing was performed on peripheral blood mononuclear cells (PBMCs), taken at new diagnosis, from a patient treated with antithyroid drugs. The receptors originated from a woman aged 18-29 years with Graves disease.

This chain links TRBV27 with TRBJ1-4, with 9 bases that match TRBD1. This CDR3 spans 14 amino acids. The ends lost 6 bases at V and 8 bases at J; junction bases unmatched: 7. Looked up from germline, CDR1 is MNHEY and CDR2 is SMNVEV (reference sequence). CDR3 protein: CASSTGTGYEKLFF. The CDR3 DNA reads TGTGCCAGCAGCACCGGGACAGGGTACGAAAAACTGTTTTTT.

This clonotype was counted ten times or more. V is TRBV6-2 or TRBV6-3 and J is TRBJ1-4; D may be TRBD1 (5 bases). Germline lookup yields CDR1 MNHEY and CDR2 SVGEGT. V lost 6 bases to trimming and J lost 8 bases, with 16 bases between them. This CDR3 is built from 14 residues. CDR3 bases: TGTGCCAGCAGAGCCATGGGGGGGGGGGAAAAACTGTTTTTT. It yields the protein CASRAMGGGEKLFF.

This clonotype was found many times. This rearrangement joins TRBV2 to TRBJ2-1, with D possibly TRBD1 on 6 matching bases. From germline, CDR1 is SNHLY and CDR2 FYNNEI. This CDR3 is built from 13 residues. V was shortened by 2 bases and J by 6 bases, with 8 bases between the two germline ends. This CDR3 reads CASSEQGLNEQFF. The CDR3 DNA is TGTGCCAGCAGTGAACAGGGGCTCAATGAGCAGTTCTTC.

The chain uses TRBV19 and TRBJ2-7; D is perhaps TRBD1 or TRBD2 (6 bases each). The CDR3 is 12 amino acids. V lost 9 bases and J lost 2, with 11 bases in between. Germline CDR1 reads LNHDA; CDR2 reads SQIVND (reference sequence). The CDR3 reads CARTGLTYEQYF. The CDR3 DNA is TGTGCCAGGACAGGACTAACCTACGAGCAGTACTTC.

Comments on this clonotype: This may be a read error, as it is one base from a much larger clone. The chain joins TRBV7-9 to TRBJ2-1; 9 nucleotides agree with TRBD2. The CDR3 contains 14 residues. The V gene's germline CDR1 is SEHNR and CDR2 FQNEAQ (reference sequence). Trimming removed 6 bases from V and 5 bases from J; junction bases left unmatched: 5. CDR3 protein: CASRGSSGNNEQFF. In DNA form, the CDR3 reads TGTGCCAGCAGGGGGTCTAGCGGGAACAATGAGCAGTTCTTC.

This clonotype was counted many times. This chain uses TRBV12-3 or TRBV12-4 with TRBJ2-1; 11 nucleotides match TRBD2. V lost 7 bases and J lost 0; bases outside the gene matches: 8. This CDR3 contains 17 residues. The CDR3 spells CASKMPGLADSYNEQFF. CDR3 nucleotides: TGTGCCAGCAAAATGCCGGGACTAGCGGACTCCTACAATGAGCAGTTCTTC.

There are many counts of this clonotype. The chain employs TRBV2 and TRBJ2-1; TRBD1 matches at 7 bases. The CDR3 runs to 13 residues. Germline CDR1 SNHLY, CDR2 FYNNEI. The ends lost 4 bases at V and 8 bases at J; junction bases unmatched: 5. CDR3 residues: CASSGQGMHEQFF. CDR3 DNA: TGTGCCAGCAGTGGACAGGGAATGCATGAGCAGTTCTTC.

This rearrangement joins TRBV10-3 to TRBJ2-3, with 8 bases aligning to TRBD2. Germline trimming cut 6 bases from V and 4 bases from J; bases unmatched to any gene: 9. Looked up from germline, CDR1 is ENHRY and CDR2 is SYGVKD. This CDR3 has 15 residues. For the CDR3, the DNA is TGTGCCATCAGCCCAGCGGGAGTGGCGGCAGATACGCAGTATTTT. It encodes CAISPAGVAADTQYF.

The chain uses TRBV7-2 and TRBJ1-4; TRBD1 is a possible D gene (5 bases). V shed 0 bases and J shed 0 bases, with 11 bases lying between them. From germline, CDR1 is SGHTA and CDR2 FQGNSA. The CDR3 extends over 17 amino acids. CDR3 bases: TGTGCCAGCAGCTTAGCGGGCAGGGTGACAACTAATGAAAAACTGTTTTTT. As protein: CASSLAGRVTTNEKLFF.

This clonotype was seen at least ten times. CDR3 coding DNA: TGCAGTGCTAGAGCGCGGGGGTCGAGGCGGAAGCCATGGGATGAGCAGTTCTTC. Translating it yields CSARARGSRRKPWDEQFF. The rearrangement links TRBV20-1 to TRBJ2-1; 7 bases map to TRBD2. The CDR3 contains 18 residues. V shed 1 base, J shed 8 bases, and the junction held 20 bases outside the gene matches. CDR1 is DFQATT and CDR2 is SNEGSKA in the germline V gene (reference sequence).

In its sample, this clonotype was seen a few times. The J gene is TRBJ2-7, the V gene TRBV20-1; 11 nucleotides line up with TRBD2. CDR3 size: 19 residues. Germline V gene data show CDR1 as DFQATT and CDR2 as SNEGSKA (reference sequence). V shed 0 bases and J 2 bases; nucleotides not matched to a gene: 15. The CDR3 DNA reads as TGCAGTGCTAGAGATCGAGGACTAGCGGGTACCTTCGGGCCCTACGAGCAGTACTTC. Translation: CSARDRGLAGTFGPYEQYF.

This clonotype was seen many times. The CDR3 loop is CASTLQGPTEAFF. The CDR3 DNA is TGTGCCAGCACCCTACAGGGTCCCACTGAAGCTTTCTTT. The chain carries TRBV28 and TRBJ1-1, with D perhaps TRBD1 (6 bases). The CDR3 loop spans 13 amino acids. The V end was cut by 7 bases, the J end by 4 bases, with 13 bases between. CDR1 is MDHEN, CDR2 SYDVKM, per germline.

This clonotype was counted a few times. V and J are TRBV12-3 or TRBV12-4 and TRBJ2-3, with TRBD2 matching 14 bases. J gave up 4 bases and V 4 bases, and 4 bases lay outside the gene matches. CDR3 length: 16 residues. The CDR3 DNA reads TGTGCCAGCAGTTCCGGGACTAGCGGGAGTCCAGATACGCAGTATTTT. Protein sequence: CASSSGTSGSPDTQYF.

This clonotype showed up many times. The chain couples TRBV27 to TRBJ2-7; D unclear. With 3 bases removed from V and 5 bases from J, the gap between germline ends came to 11 bases. The germline CDR1 and CDR2 sequences are MNHEY and SMNVEV (reference sequence). The CDR3 runs to 13 residues. The CDR3 sequence is CASSLSVSDEQYF. In nucleotides, the CDR3 is TGTGCCAGCAGTTTGAGTGTGTCCGACGAGCAGTACTTC.

The chain recombines TRBV7-8 with TRBJ2-3; TRBD2 matches 11 bases. V trimming: 6 bases; J trimming: 3 bases; junction bases outside the gene matches: 14. Germline loops: CDR1 SGHVS, CDR2 FQNEAQ. The CDR3 covers 18 residues. The CDR3 DNA sequence: TGTGCCAGCAGTCAAGTCCGCCCACTAGCGGGAGTGACAGATACGCAGTATTTT. It encodes CASSQVRPLAGVTDTQYF.

This clonotype was counted ten times or more. The rearrangement links TRBV6-1 to TRBJ2-7; 11 nucleotides line up with TRBD2. The CDR3 is 16 residues long. Trimming took 6 bases from V and 3 from J; bases not matched to a gene: 10. Germline V CDR1 and CDR2: MNHNS, SASEGT. The CDR3 sequence is CASRGLAGGALYEQYF. The DNA for the CDR3 is TGTGCCAGCAGAGGGCTAGCGGGAGGTGCCCTCTACGAGCAGTACTTC.

This clonotype has a handful of counts. As DNA, the CDR3 is TGTGCCAGCAGACTATCTGGTAGCACAGATACGCAGTATTTT. Translated, it gives CASRLSGSTDTQYF. This sequence joins TRBV6-1 and TRBJ2-3, with D unresolved. This CDR3 has 14 amino acids. CDR1 is MNHNS and CDR2 is SASEGT in the germline V gene. V was clipped by 6 bases and J by 0 bases, with 10 bases between them.

In its sample, this clonotype was seen a few times. The rearrangement uses TRBV12-5 and TRBJ1-1; 8 nucleotides align to TRBD1. The length of the CDR3 is 14 residues. Losses at the gene ends were 1 base for V and 7 bases for J; bases not matched to a gene: 5. Germline lookup yields CDR1 LGHNT and CDR2 FRNRAP. CDR3 loop: CASGLGQGRGEAFF. CDR3 in DNA: TGTGCTAGTGGTTTGGGACAGGGGCGAGGTGAAGCTTTCTTT. The variable domain in full, completed from reference TRBV12-5 and TRBJ1-1, reads DARVTQTPRHKVTEMGQEVTMRCQPILGHNTVFWYRQTMMQGLELLAYFRNRAPLDDSGMPKDRFSAEMPDATLATLKIQPSEPRDSAVYFCASGLGQGRGEAFFGQGTRLTVV.

This clonotype was seen more than once but under ten times. The chain combines TRBV7-4 with TRBJ2-7; 8 nucleotides agree with TRBD2. The CDR3 totals 15 residues. The V gene end was trimmed by 5 bases and the J gene end by 7 bases; junction bases not matched to a gene: 13. Germline CDR1 SGHVT, CDR2 SQSDAQ. The CDR3 loop is CASSPRGATPGEQYF. DNA for the CDR3: TGTGCCAGCAGCCCGCGGGGGGCTACCCCTGGGGAGCAGTACTTC.

In regard to this clonotype: A much larger clonotype is one base distant, so this may be a read error. J is TRBJ2-2 and V is TRBV27; D may match TRBD1 or TRBD2 (5 bases each). CDR1 and CDR2 (germline): MNHEY, SMNVEV (reference sequence). The CDR3 loop spans 17 amino acids. CDR3 amino acids: CASSPEGSLAQTGALFF. DNA of the CDR3: TGTGCCAGCAGTCCCGAAGGGAGCCTTGCTCAGACCGGGGCGCTGTTTTTT.

The chain combines TRBV19 with TRBJ2-7; 8 bases map to TRBD1. Germline CDR1 and CDR2: LNHDA and SQIVND (reference sequence). The ends lost 3 bases at V and 2 bases at J; junction bases unmatched: 3. The CDR3 is made up of 14 amino acids. In DNA, the CDR3 is TGTGCCAGTAGTATGGGACAGGCCACCTACGAGCAGTACTTC. It specifies CASSMGQATYEQYF.

CDR3 nucleotides: TGCAGTGCTAGGTCCCCGGGGAATGAAAAACTGTTTTTT. Protein sequence: CSARSPGNEKLFF. This chain connects TRBV20-1 to TRBJ1-4; D gene ambiguous. With 3 bases removed from V and 5 bases from J, the gap between germline ends came to 10 bases. Germline V gene sequence: CDR1 DFQATT, CDR2 SNEGSKA (reference sequence). The CDR3 is made up of 13 amino acids.

As regards this clonotype: A clone one base away is much larger, so this may be a read error. The chain has TRBV7-2 and TRBJ2-1; 8 bases align to TRBD1. CDR1 is SGHTA, CDR2 FQGNSA, per germline. The V gene end was trimmed by 5 bases and the J gene end by 10 bases; junction bases not matched to a gene: 13. The CDR3 totals 15 residues. DNA for the CDR3: TGTGCCAGCAGCGATGGGGGACAGGTACTATACGAGCAGTTCTTC. It is translated as CASSDGGQVLYEQFF.

This clonotype was counted only a few times. V and J are TRBV12-5 and TRBJ1-1, with TRBD1 as a possible D gene (6 bases). V gave up 0 bases and J gave up 2 bases, with 16 bases separating them. Germline loops: CDR1 LGHNT, CDR2 FRNRAP. CDR3 length: 17 amino acids. The CDR3, as DNA: TGTGCTAGTGGTTTGGTACTAGGTGGGACACCAAACACTGAAGCTTTCTTT. Its protein is CASGLVLGGTPNTEAFF.

This clonotype appeared many times. V gene TRBV7-8 combines with J gene TRBJ2-3; no firm D call. Germline loops: CDR1 SGHVS, CDR2 FQNEAQ. V was cut by 4 bases and J by 1 base, with 3 bases left in between. This CDR3 is built from 12 residues. The chain's CDR3 is CASSWGTDTQYF. The CDR3 DNA reads TGTGCCAGCAGCTGGGGCACAGATACGCAGTATTTT.

This chain joins TRBV30 and TRBJ2-3; maybe TRBD2 (5 bases). V gave up 0 bases and J gave up 5 bases, with 9 bases separating them. CDR1 GTSNPN and CDR2 SVGIG come from the germline V gene (reference sequence). This CDR3 is 13 amino acids long. The CDR3 bases are TGTGCCTGGAGTGTACTAGAACTAGATACGCAGTATTTT. The encoded protein is CAWSVLELDTQYF.

This clonotype has at least ten counts. The chain has TRBV6-2 or TRBV6-3 and TRBJ2-7; D ambiguous. There are 13 residues in the CDR3. Looked up from germline, CDR1 is MNHEY and CDR2 is SVGEGT. Trimming pared 4 bases from V and 5 bases from J, leaving 12 bases between. CDR3 sequence (DNA): TGTGCCAGCAGTTCTGGCCAACCCCACGAGCAGTACTTC. This encodes CASSSGQPHEQYF.